The 18 T cell receptor beta chains listed next were all sequenced from one sample in a study of blood T cell repertoires in COVID-19. This table comes from immunoSEQ multiplex PCR, and its TCRdb copy is limited to in-frame clones, with some not included. The repertoire consists of 130,000 or so clones, with approximately 77% occurring once and the leading ten covering more than 15%. Sequenced material: peripheral blood. The receptor source for this set is a man older than 75 with acute or convalescent COVID-19.

V gene TRBV10-3 combines with J gene TRBJ1-5, with D possibly TRBD1 on 5 matching bases. Between the trimmed V and J ends, which lost 0 bases and 1 base, there was a span of 16 bases. Germline CDR1 ENHRY, CDR2 SYGVKD. There are 18 residues in the CDR3. The CDR3 DNA follows: TGTGCCATCAGTGAGTCCATGGAGAGAGACAGCAGCAATCAGCCCCAGCATTTT. This translates into CAISESMERDSSNQPQHF.

This clone was detected once. The J gene is TRBJ2-7, the V gene TRBV5-5; 8 bases match TRBD1. The CDR3 totals 15 residues. Trimming took 2 bases from V and 2 from J; bases not matched to a gene: 6. Germline V gene sequence: CDR1 SGHKS, CDR2 YYEKEE (reference sequence). The DNA for the CDR3 is TGTGCCAGCAGCTTTACCGGGACAGGAGCCTACGAGCAGTACTTC. It is translated as CASSFTGTGAYEQYF.

The V and J genes are TRBV5-6 and TRBJ2-2; no definite D call. Per the germline V gene, CDR1 is SGHDT and CDR2 is YYEEEE. V lost 4 bases and J 6 bases, leaving 10 bases between the germline ends. The CDR3 consists of 13 residues. The CDR3 spells CASSRSPSGELFF. As DNA, the CDR3 is TGTGCCAGCAGCCGTTCCCCGTCCGGGGAGCTGTTTTTT. Full variable domain (missing parts from reference TRBV5-6 and TRBJ2-2): DAGVTQSPTHLIKTRGQQVTLRCSPKSGHDTVSWYQQALGQGPQFIFQYYEEEERQRGNFPDRFSGHQFPNYSSELNVNALLLGDSALYLCASSRSPSGELFFGEGSRLTVL.

In its sample, this clone was seen many times. The rearrangement links TRBV19 to TRBJ1-1, with a weak D call TRBD1 (5 bases). The CDR3 extends over 14 amino acids. V shed 2 bases and J shed 7 bases, with 14 bases lying between them. From germline, CDR1 is LNHDA and CDR2 SQIVND (reference sequence). The CDR3 DNA reads TGTGCCAGTAGTATACGGGGGTCTGAAGGTGAAGCTTTCTTT. Translation: CASSIRGSEGEAFF.

The chain joins TRBV2 to TRBJ1-5, with 10 positions matching TRBD1. CDR1 is SNHLY, CDR2 FYNNEI, per germline. The CDR3 has 16 amino acids. Trimming took 5 bases from V and 2 from J; bases not matched to a gene: 6. CDR3 protein: CASSLDRGLGNQPQHF. The DNA of the CDR3 is TGTGCCAGCAGTCTCGACAGGGGGCTTGGCAATCAGCCCCAGCATTTT.

This chain joins TRBV5-1 and TRBJ2-5, with 15 bases aligning to TRBD2. The V gene's germline CDR1 is SGHRS and CDR2 YFSETQ. The CDR3 covers 17 residues. Trimming at V came to 0 bases and at J to 5 bases, leaving 5 bases not matched to a gene. The CDR3 region is CASSLGTSGGAYETQYF. The CDR3 DNA reads as TGCGCCAGCAGCTTGGGGACTAGCGGGGGGGCATATGAGACCCAGTACTTC.

The chain has TRBV19 and TRBJ2-5, with D possibly matching TRBD1 (5 bases). The germline V gene encodes CDR1 LNHDA and CDR2 SQIVND (reference sequence). The CDR3 covers 14 residues. V was cut by 6 bases and J by 4 bases, with 15 bases left in between. The CDR3 here is CASSERWGGETQYF. CDR3 bases: TGTGCCAGTAGCGAGAGATGGGGCGGAGAGACCCAGTACTTC. Full variable domain (outside the CDR3, taken from reference TRBV19 and TRBJ2-5): DGGITQSPKYLFRKEGQNVTLSCEQNLNHDAMYWYRQDPGQGLRLIYYSQIVNDFQKGDIAEGYSVSREKKESFPLTVTSAQKNPTAFYLCASSERWGGETQYFGPGTRLLVL.

V gene TRBV12-3 or TRBV12-4 combines with J gene TRBJ1-1, with D uncertain. V lost 3 bases and J lost 5, with 10 bases in between. The CDR3 loop spans 13 amino acids. As DNA, the CDR3 is TGTGCCAGCAGTTTGAGAGCGGTTACTGAAGCTTTCTTT. Protein: CASSLRAVTEAFF.

Notes on this clone: Other DNA sequences in the same sample also yield this CDR3. The rearrangement joins TRBV11-3 to TRBJ2-1; 8 positions agree with TRBD1. Germline CDR1 is SGHNT and CDR2 is YENEEA. The CDR3 consists of 15 residues. The V and J ends lost 1 base and 7 bases, in that order; junction bases with no gene match: 6. As DNA, the CDR3 is TGTGCCAGCAGCTTAGGACAGGGGATGAAGAATGAGCAGTTCTTC. This gives the protein CASSLGQGMKNEQFF. The full variable domain, in which reference TRBV11-3 and TRBJ2-1 provide the parts outside the CDR3, is EAGVVQSPRYKIIEKKQPVAFWCNPISGHNTLYWYLQNLGQGPELLIRYENEEAVDDSQLPKDRFSAERLKGVDSTLKIQPAELGDSAVYLCASSLGQGMKNEQFFGPGTRLTVL.

V and J are TRBV25-1 and TRBJ2-2, with 7 bases matching TRBD1. The CDR3 is made up of 14 amino acids. V lost 4 bases to trimming and J lost 4 bases; unmatched junction nucleotides: 3. Per the germline V gene, CDR1 is MGHDK and CDR2 is SYGVNS. CDR3 loop: CASSARDSTGELFF. CDR3 coding DNA: TGTGCCAGCAGTGCCCGGGACAGCACCGGGGAGCTGTTTTTT.

The chain combines TRBV19 with TRBJ2-4; 7 positions agree with TRBD1. The junction had 5 bases not matched to a gene; V was cut back by 7 bases and J by 5 bases. The length of the CDR3 is 13 residues. Germline-derived CDR1 and CDR2 are LNHDA and SQIVND (reference sequence). Written as DNA, the CDR3 is TGTGCCAGTAAAGAGGGGGCGGAAAACATTCAGTACTTC. It translates to CASKEGAENIQYF.

This clone occurred a few times. V and J are TRBV3-1 (or the pseudogene TRBV3-2) and TRBJ1-6; D is unclear. The V gene lost 1 base and the J gene lost 9 bases, with 7 bases spanning the gap. The CDR3 is 13 amino acids. The germline gives CDR1 LGHDT, CDR2 YNNKEL (reference sequence). The CDR3 DNA follows: TGTGCCAGCAGCCAAGCCCCGGGTTCACCCCTCCACTTT. Its translation is CASSQAPGSPLHF.

This clone is a singleton in its sample. This chain links TRBV10-3 with TRBJ2-7, with TRBD2 identical over 8 bases. The CDR3 totals 14 residues. V lost 3 bases, J lost 2 bases, and 3 bases stayed unmatched. In germline, CDR1 is ENHRY, CDR2 SYGVKD. As DNA, the CDR3 is TGTGCCATCAGTGAACGGGGGGGCCCCTACGAGCAGTACTTC. It translates to CAISERGGPYEQYF.

The chain recombines TRBV30 with TRBJ1-2; TRBD1 is a possible D gene (6 bases). Trimming took off 4 bases at V and 8 bases at J, with 17 bases between the two ends. In germline, CDR1 is GTSNPN, CDR2 SVGIG (reference sequence). The CDR3 covers 13 residues. The CDR3 DNA reads as TGTGCCTGGACCACAGGGTTCCTGACAGGCTACACCTTC. Residues: CAWTTGFLTGYTF.

Only one count was recorded for this clone. V gene TRBV30 combines with J gene TRBJ2-7; tentative D call: TRBD2 (7 bases). With 5 bases removed from V and 7 bases from J, the gap between germline ends came to 15 bases. Germline CDR1 is GTSNPN and CDR2 is SVGIG (reference sequence). This CDR3 has 12 amino acids. In DNA, the CDR3 is TGTGCCTGGGGAAGAGGGGGGGGTGAGCAGTACTTC. It specifies CAWGRGGGEQYF.

This clone came up once. The genes are TRBV29-1 and TRBJ2-1, with D possibly being TRBD2 (6 bases). The CDR3 runs 15 residues. Germline lookup yields CDR1 SQVTM and CDR2 ANQGSEA. Trimming shortened V by 0 bases and J by 2 bases, and 11 bases separated the two germline ends. The CDR3 loop reads CSVEDWRGTYNEQFF. In DNA form, the CDR3 reads TGCAGCGTTGAAGATTGGAGGGGAACCTACAATGAGCAGTTCTTC.

The sample holds one count of this clone. CDR3 DNA sequence: TGTGCCAGCAGCATGGGACAGAGGTGGACCGGGGAGCTGTTTTTT. Translation gives CASSMGQRWTGELFF. This sequence joins TRBV5-6 and TRBJ2-2, with 7 nucleotides matching TRBD1. Germline assignment: CDR1 SGHDT and CDR2 YYEEEE. Unmatched junction bases numbered 8, after V lost 4 bases and J lost 5 bases. This CDR3 is 15 amino acids long.

The chain combines TRBV4-1 with TRBJ1-3; maybe TRBD1 (5 bases). CDR1 and CDR2 from the germline V gene are MGHRA and YSYEKL. The CDR3 is made up of 16 amino acids. Trimming stripped 0 bases from V and 2 bases from J, with 11 bases between. The CDR3 protein is CASSQDFQGTGNTIYF. The DNA of the CDR3 is TGCGCCAGCAGCCAAGATTTCCAGGGTACTGGAAACACCATATATTTT.